This is a list of T cell receptor beta chains from one sample in a study of spatial heterogeneity in lung cancer. TCRdb passed the 5' RACE reads through MiXCR, listing each CDR3 protein once. The repertoire holds more than 10,000 distinct CDR3 sequences, with 11% to 15% as singletons. The sample was PBMCs, taken at surgery. The receptors shown here come from a male donor with early-stage non-small cell lung cancer. The CDR3 runs from the conserved cysteine through the conserved F or W.

v_call	j_call	cdr3_aa
TRBV6-6	TRBJ1-2	CASSYDDYGYTF
TRBV11-2	TRBJ2-5	CASSSLRGGVETQYF
TRBV7-2	TRBJ2-7	CASSLAGSVPTYEQYF
TRBV29-1	TRBJ2-1	CSVEGLAGVKQYNEQFF
TRBV20-1	TRBJ1-1	CSARLSWNTEAFF
TRBV12-3/TRBV12-4	TRBJ2-4	CASTSVAKNIQYF
TRBV29-1	TRBJ2-3	CSAPSRDSTDTQYF
TRBV24-1	TRBJ2-3	CATSDPGSDTQYF
TRBV24-1	TRBJ1-5	CATSEAGTSSNQPQHF
TRBV7-2	TRBJ2-2	CASSSPSGGAGELFF
TRBV12-3/TRBV12-4	TRBJ1-3	CASSWGLGNTIYF
TRBV2	TRBJ2-2	CASTETGELFF
TRBV5-4	TRBJ2-5	CASSRKETQYF
TRBV7-9	TRBJ2-7	CASSLETSADEQYF
TRBV28	TRBJ1-2	CASSFPANYGYTF
TRBV5-1	TRBJ1-1	CASSYGISGGEAVAEAFF
TRBV6-6	TRBJ1-3	CASSPQDSGNTIYF
TRBV24-1	TRBJ2-1	CATKGRGNEQFF
TRBV9	TRBJ2-1	CASSVSRKSVPHEQFF
TRBV4-1	TRBJ2-2	CASTSERVLTGELFF
TRBV20-1	TRBJ1-1	CSAPEGIRPEAFF
TRBV30	TRBJ2-7	CAWSVSYEQYF
TRBV6-5	TRBJ2-2	CASSYAYRGTGELFF
TRBV11-2	TRBJ2-3	CASSTRGRYTDTQYF
TRBV20-1	TRBJ2-3	CSALEEGRDTQYF
TRBV12-5	TRBJ2-6	CASGLDRGPGANVLTF
TRBV18	TRBJ1-6	CASSPWQGANSPLHF
TRBV24-1	TRBJ2-1	CATSGGGGPWEQFF
TRBV6-5	TRBJ1-2	CASSSPRGGTDYGYTF
TRBV5-4	TRBJ1-1	CASSLVGAGSGTEAFF
TRBV4-1	TRBJ2-2	CASSQGRAVPTGELFF
TRBV7-9	TRBJ1-2	CASRPNRGANYGYTF
TRBV5-1	TRBJ1-2	CASSSPGAYGYTF
TRBV29-1	TRBJ1-5	CSVSDGFLGIQPQHF
TRBV6-5	TRBJ2-7	CASSEGTSFHEQYF
TRBV28	TRBJ2-7	CASFRTQSYEQYF
TRBV4-2	TRBJ2-3	CASSQPSTSTDTQYF
TRBV4-1	TRBJ2-7	CASSQVGGQGMYEQYF
TRBV7-6	TRBJ2-7	CASSPTLDREQYF
TRBV6-2/TRBV6-3	TRBJ1-1	CASSYGQTGGTEAFF
TRBV5-1	TRBJ1-5	CASSEGTEDQPQHF
TRBV6-5	TRBJ1-1	CASSAPQGTRDTEAFF
TRBV6-6	TRBJ1-5	CASSYRGRDQPQHF
TRBV7-2	TRBJ2-3	CASSLVKSDTQYF
TRBV5-1	TRBJ2-7	CASSASGGGDEQYF
TRBV6-2/TRBV6-3	TRBJ2-1	CASSSKLAVLHEQFF
TRBV12-3/TRBV12-4	TRBJ2-7	CASGQGTYEQYF
TRBV4-3	TRBJ2-5	CASSPRLVEETQYF
TRBV13	TRBJ2-1	CASTLFSGGFDEQFF
TRBV4-1	TRBJ1-5	CASSRTGKGQPQHF
TRBV27	TRBJ1-2	CASSPGTGYGYTF
TRBV4-2	TRBJ1-2	CASSQDEGLGYGYTF
TRBV7-9	TRBJ2-1	CASGTSGGPYNEQFF
TRBV6-1	TRBJ2-7	CASSEPPGQGENEQYF